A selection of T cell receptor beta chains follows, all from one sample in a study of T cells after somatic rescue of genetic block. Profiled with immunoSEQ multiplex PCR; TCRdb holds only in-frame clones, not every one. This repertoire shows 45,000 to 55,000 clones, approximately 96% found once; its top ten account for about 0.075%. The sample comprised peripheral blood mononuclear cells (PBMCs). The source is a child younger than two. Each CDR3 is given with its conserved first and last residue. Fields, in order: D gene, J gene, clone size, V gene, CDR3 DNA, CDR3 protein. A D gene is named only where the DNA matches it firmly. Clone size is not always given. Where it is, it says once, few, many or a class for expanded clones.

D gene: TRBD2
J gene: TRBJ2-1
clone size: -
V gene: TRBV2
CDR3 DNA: TGTGCCAGCCTAGCGGGAGTTACAGAGCAGTTCTTC
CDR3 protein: CASLAGVTEQFF

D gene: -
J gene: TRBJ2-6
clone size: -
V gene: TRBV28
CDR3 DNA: TGTGCCAGCAGAACACAGGGATCCGGGGCCAACGTCCTGACTTTC
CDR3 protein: CASRTQGSGANVLTF

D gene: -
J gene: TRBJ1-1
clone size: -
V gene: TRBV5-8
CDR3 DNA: TGTGCCAGCAGGATGGGAAACATGAACACTGAAGCTTTCTTT
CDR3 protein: CASRMGNMNTEAFF

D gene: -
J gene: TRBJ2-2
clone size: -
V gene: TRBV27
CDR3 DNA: TGTGCCAGCAGTTTTGGGCTTTACACCGGGGAGCTGTTTTTT
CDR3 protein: CASSFGLYTGELFF

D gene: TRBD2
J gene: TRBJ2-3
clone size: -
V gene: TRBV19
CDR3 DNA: TGTGCCAGTAGTATCGGCCTAGCGGTTCCCACAGATACGCAGTATTTT
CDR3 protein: CASSIGLAVPTDTQYF

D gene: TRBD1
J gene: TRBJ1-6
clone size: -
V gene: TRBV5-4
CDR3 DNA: TGTGCCAGCAGCTTGGACGGGACAGGGGATTCACCCCTCCACTTT
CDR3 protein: CASSLDGTGDSPLHF

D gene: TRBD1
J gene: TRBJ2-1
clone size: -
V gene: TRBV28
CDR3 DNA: TGTGCCAGCAGTTTATATGACAGGGGATCCAATGAGCAGTTCTTC
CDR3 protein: CASSLYDRGSNEQFF

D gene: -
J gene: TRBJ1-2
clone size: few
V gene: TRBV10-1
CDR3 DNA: TGCGCCAGCAGAGGTAGGGGCTATGGCTACACCTTC
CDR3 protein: CASRGRGYGYTF

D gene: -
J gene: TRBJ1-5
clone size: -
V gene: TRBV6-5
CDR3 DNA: TGTGCCAGCAGTTACACACACAATCAGCCCCAGCATTTT
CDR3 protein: CASSYTHNQPQHF

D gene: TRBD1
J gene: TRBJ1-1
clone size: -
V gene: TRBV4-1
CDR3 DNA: TGCGCCAGCAGCCATTCCGGACAGGCGGGGACTGAAGCTTTCTTT
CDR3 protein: CASSHSGQAGTEAFF

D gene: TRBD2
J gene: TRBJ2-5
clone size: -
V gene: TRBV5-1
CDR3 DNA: TGCGCCAGCAGCTCCGCGACTAGCGGGGAGACCCAGTACTTC
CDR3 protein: CASSSATSGETQYF

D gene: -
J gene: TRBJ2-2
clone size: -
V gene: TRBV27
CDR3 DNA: TGTGCCAGCAGTTTAGGACAGAACACCGGGGAGCTGTTTTTT
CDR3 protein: CASSLGQNTGELFF

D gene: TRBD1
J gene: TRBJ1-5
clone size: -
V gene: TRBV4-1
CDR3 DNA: TGCGCCAGCAGCCAAGAAACAGGGGGCCGCAATCAGCCCCAGCATTTT
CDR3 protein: CASSQETGGRNQPQHF

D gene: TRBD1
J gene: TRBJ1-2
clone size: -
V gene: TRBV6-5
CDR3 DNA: TGTGCCAGCAGTCCGACAAGGGGGCGAACCTATGGCTACACCTTC
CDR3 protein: CASSPTRGRTYGYTF

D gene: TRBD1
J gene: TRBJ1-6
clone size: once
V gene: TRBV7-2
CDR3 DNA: TGTGCCAGCAGCTTAGGCGGGACAGGGGGCGGATCACCCCTCCACTTT
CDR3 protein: CASSLGGTGGGSPLHF

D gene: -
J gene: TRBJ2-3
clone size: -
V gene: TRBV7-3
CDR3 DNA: TGTGCCAGCAGCTTATTTCCAGATACGCAGTATTTT
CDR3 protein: CASSLFPDTQYF

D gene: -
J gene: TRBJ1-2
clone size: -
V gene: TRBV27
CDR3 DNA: TGTGCCAGCAGTTTAAGGGGATCTGGCTACACCTTC
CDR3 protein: CASSLRGSGYTF

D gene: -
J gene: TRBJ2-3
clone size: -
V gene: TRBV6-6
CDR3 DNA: TGTGCCAGCAGTTACTCGATTGTGAAAGATACGCAGTATTTT
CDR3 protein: CASSYSIVKDTQYF

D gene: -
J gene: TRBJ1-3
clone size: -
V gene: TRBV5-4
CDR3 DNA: TGTGCCAGCAGCTGGTTTGGCAGAAACGCAAACACCATATATTTT
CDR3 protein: CASSWFGRNANTIYF

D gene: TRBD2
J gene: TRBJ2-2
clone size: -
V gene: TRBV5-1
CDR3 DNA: TGCGCCAGCAGCTTGGGCGGACTAGCGGGACACACCGGGGAGCTGTTTTTT
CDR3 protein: CASSLGGLAGHTGELFF

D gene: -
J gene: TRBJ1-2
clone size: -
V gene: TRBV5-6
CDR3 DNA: TGTGCCAGCAGCTTGGGCTCCGGGGCAGTTCTCTATGGCTACACCTTC
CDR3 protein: CASSLGSGAVLYGYTF

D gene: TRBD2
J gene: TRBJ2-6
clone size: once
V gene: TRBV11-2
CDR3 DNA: TGTGCCAGCAGCCCGCGACTAGCTAAAGGGGCCAACGTCCTGACTTTC
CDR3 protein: CASSPRLAKGANVLTF